Here is one TCR beta chain with its context. The antigen is not known. The CDR3 extends over 14 amino acids. Trimming stripped 1 base from V and 6 bases from J, with 7 bases between. Per the germline V gene, CDR1 is SGHTA and CDR2 is FQGNSA. This entry comes from a study of cytomegalovirus exposure and HLA in healthy donors. Study summary: The Caucasian-associated ancestry cluster held under 90% of roughly 400 genotyped donors.

Study-level findings and limits: A later analysis reportedly found that, within productive TCRs, an Asian-associated ancestry cluster had fewer N-insertions than the mean observed across the approximately 700 donors. Accurate predictions that matched the HLA-A and HLA-B alleles of most subjects were reportedly made from TCR beta sequences. In a later analysis, V- and J-gene trimming of beta chains associated with a DCLRE1C missense variant, replicated independently.

The study ran its PCR with 60 Vbeta and 13 Jbeta primers. Sequencing used immunoSEQ multiplex PCR; TCRdb keeps in-frame clones, though not all of them. The table lists 85,000 to 100,000 clones, about four fifths of them singletons. The clonotype was recovered from a man in his thirties or forties in good health and CMV-seronegative. This sequence joins TRBV7-2 and TRBJ1-6, with D unclear. The source material was PBMCs. The CDR3 region has the DNA TGTGCCAGCAGCTTAGGACACGCTAATTCACCCCTCCACTTT. Protein sequence: CASSLGHANSPLHF.